What follows is one TCR beta chain and its context. The V end lost 7 bases, the J end lost 4 bases, and 14 bases lay between the germline ends. This CDR3 contains 14 residues. In germline, CDR1 is MNHNY, CDR2 SVGAGI (reference sequence). The sample is drawn from a study of blood T cell repertoires in COVID-19. Whole-study context: The United States, Italy and Spain provided the acute and convalescent COVID-19 samples. Sources were T cells, B-cell-depleted T cells, or PBMCs; the material itself was cDNA or gDNA.

Original processing methods: Quantification of nucleated cells was approximated via reference gene primer amplification. The assay was immunoSEQ multiplex PCR, and TCRdb's table has in-frame clones only and misses some. V, J and clone size were drawn from that table, and D and trimming were deduced from the DNA. The table shows some 300,000 clones, with 70% to 90% occurring only once. The sequence derives from a woman aged 30 to 39 who had recovered from COVID-19. Material for sequencing was peripheral blood. V usage is TRBV6-6 and J usage is TRBJ1-5; a weak D match, TRBD1 (6 bases). The CDR3 protein is CASKKGGRNQPQHF. The CDR3 coding sequence is TGTGCCAGCAAGAAAGGGGGAAGAAATCAGCCCCAGCATTTT.